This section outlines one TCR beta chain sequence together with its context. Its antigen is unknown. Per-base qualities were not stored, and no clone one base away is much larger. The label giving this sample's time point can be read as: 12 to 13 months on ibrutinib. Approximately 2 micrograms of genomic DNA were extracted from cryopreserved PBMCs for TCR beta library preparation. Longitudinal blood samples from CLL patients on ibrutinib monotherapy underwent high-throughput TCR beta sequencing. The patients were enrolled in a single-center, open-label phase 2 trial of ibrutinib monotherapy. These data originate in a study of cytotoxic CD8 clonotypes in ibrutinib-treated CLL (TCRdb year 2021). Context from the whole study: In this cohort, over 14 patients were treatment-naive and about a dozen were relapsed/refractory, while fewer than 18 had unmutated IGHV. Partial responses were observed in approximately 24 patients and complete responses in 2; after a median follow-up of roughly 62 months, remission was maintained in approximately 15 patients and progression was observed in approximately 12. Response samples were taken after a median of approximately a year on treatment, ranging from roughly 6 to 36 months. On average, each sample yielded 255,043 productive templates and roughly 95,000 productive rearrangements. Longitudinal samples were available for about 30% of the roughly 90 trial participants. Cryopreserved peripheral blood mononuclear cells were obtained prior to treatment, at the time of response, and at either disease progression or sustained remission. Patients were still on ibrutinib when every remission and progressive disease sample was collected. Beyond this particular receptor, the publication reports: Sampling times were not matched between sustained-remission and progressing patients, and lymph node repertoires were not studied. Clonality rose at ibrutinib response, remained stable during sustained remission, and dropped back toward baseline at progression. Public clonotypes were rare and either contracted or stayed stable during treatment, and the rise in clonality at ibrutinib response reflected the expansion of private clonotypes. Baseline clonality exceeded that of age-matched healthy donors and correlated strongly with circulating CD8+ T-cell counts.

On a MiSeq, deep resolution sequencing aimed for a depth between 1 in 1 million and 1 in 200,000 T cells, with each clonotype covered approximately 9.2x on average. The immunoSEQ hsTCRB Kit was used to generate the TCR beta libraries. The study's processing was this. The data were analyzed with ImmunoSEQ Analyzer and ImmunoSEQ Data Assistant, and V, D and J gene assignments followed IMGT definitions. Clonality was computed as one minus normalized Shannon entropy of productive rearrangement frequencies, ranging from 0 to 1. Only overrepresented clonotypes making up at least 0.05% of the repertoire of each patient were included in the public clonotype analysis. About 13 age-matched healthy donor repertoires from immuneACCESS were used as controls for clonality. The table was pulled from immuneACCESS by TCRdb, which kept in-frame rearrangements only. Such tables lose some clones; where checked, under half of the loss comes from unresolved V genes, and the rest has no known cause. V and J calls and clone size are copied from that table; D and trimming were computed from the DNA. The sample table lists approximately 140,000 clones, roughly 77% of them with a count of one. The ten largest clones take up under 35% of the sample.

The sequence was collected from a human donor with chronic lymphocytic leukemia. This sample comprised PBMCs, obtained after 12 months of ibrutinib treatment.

The nucleotide sequence is TGTGCCTGGAGCCAAGGGAGGGCTAGGTCACCCCTCCACTTT. This codes for CAWSQGRARSPLHF. The chain is assembled from TRBV30 and TRBJ1-6, with the D gene call left open. The germline V gene (reference sequence) sets CDR1 to GTSNPN and CDR2 to SVGIG. Spanning cysteine to phenylalanine, the CDR3 consists of 14 amino acids. The sequence is cut down to CDR3 DNA, 42 bases in frame from base 1. V loses 3 bases of germline sequence and J loses 10 bases, and the interval between the two ends is 16 bases.